The 30 T cell receptor beta chains below all came from one sample that was sequenced in a study of cytomegalovirus exposure and HLA in healthy donors. Primers: 60 Vbeta forward and 13 Jbeta reverse. The table came from immunoSEQ multiplex PCR; TCRdb's copy has only in-frame clones and leaves some out. The table includes roughly 160,000 clones, 70% to 90% detected once. Sequencing was done on a sample of PBMCs. Receptor source: a man between 18 and 29 years old in good health and CMV-seropositive.

The chain joins TRBV4-1 to TRBJ2-1; 8 nucleotides agree with TRBD2. The trim removed 0 bases at V and 12 bases at J, leaving 7 bases unmatched. CDR1 is MGHRA, CDR2 YSYEKL, per germline. This CDR3 spans 14 amino acids. The CDR3 DNA sequence: TGCGCCAGCAGCCAAGATAGGCTAGCGGGTATGCAGTTCTTC. Its translation is CASSQDRLAGMQFF.

The chain uses TRBV9 and TRBJ2-5, with TRBD1 as a possible D gene (5 bases). Germline V CDR1 and CDR2: SGDLS, YYNGEE. The CDR3 totals 12 residues. Trimming took 3 bases from V and 7 from J, leaving 10 bases between them. In DNA, the CDR3 is TGTGCCAGCAGCGGCCGTAGGGGGACCCAGTACTTC. Translation gives CASSGRRGTQYF.

The chain joins TRBV4-1 to TRBJ2-7; TRBD2 aligns across 9 bases. Germline assignment: CDR1 MGHRA and CDR2 YSYEKL. This CDR3 is built from 17 residues. V lost 0 bases to trimming and J lost 4 bases; unmatched junction nucleotides: 10. The CDR3 region is CASSQDQASGVRYEQYF. The CDR3, as DNA: TGCGCCAGCAGCCAAGATCAGGCTAGCGGGGTTCGATACGAGCAGTACTTC.

J is TRBJ2-1 and V is TRBV7-2, with D tentatively TRBD2 (6 bases). The length of the CDR3 is 14 residues. V lost 5 bases to trimming and J lost 8 bases, with 16 bases between them. Per germline, CDR1 SGHTA and CDR2 FQGNSA. The CDR3: CASSRFGGVYEQFF. DNA for the CDR3: TGTGCCAGCAGCCGGTTTGGAGGGGTATATGAGCAGTTCTTC.

V usage is TRBV18 and J usage is TRBJ1-2; 7 nucleotides line up with TRBD1. The CDR3 has 17 amino acids. The ends lost 2 bases at V and 0 bases at J; junction bases unmatched: 9. The germline gives CDR1 KGHSH, CDR2 LQKENI. In nucleotides, the CDR3 is TGTGCCAGCTCACCAAAAGGAGGGGGGACAGCTAACTATGGCTACACCTTC. Protein: CASSPKGGGTANYGYTF.

The genes are TRBV30 and TRBJ2-5, with 7 positions matching TRBD2. This CDR3 is 15 amino acids long. CDR1 is GTSNPN and CDR2 is SVGIG in the germline V gene (reference sequence). Trimming removed 5 bases from V and 2 bases from J; junction bases left unmatched: 11. In DNA, the CDR3 is TGTGCCTGGGTTAAACTGGCGGGGGAGCAAGAGACCCAGTACTTC. This translates into CAWVKLAGEQETQYF.

The chain employs TRBV6-1 and TRBJ2-7; 10 bases map to TRBD1. The ends lost 1 base at V and 0 bases at J; junction bases unmatched: 0. Germline-derived CDR1 and CDR2 are MNHNS and SASEGT. The CDR3 is 15 residues long. CDR3 in DNA: TGTGCCAGCAGTGAAGGGACAGGGGGCTCCTACGAGCAGTACTTC. This sequence encodes CASSEGTGGSYEQYF.

V gene TRBV6-1 combines with J gene TRBJ1-1; weak D call: TRBD1 (5 bases). V lost 4 bases and J 4 bases, leaving 13 bases between the germline ends. In germline, CDR1 is MNHNS, CDR2 SASEGT. The CDR3 covers 14 residues. The CDR3 sequence: CASSVAGVGTEAFF. CDR3 coding DNA: TGTGCCAGCAGTGTGGCGGGGGTAGGCACTGAAGCTTTCTTT.

The gene calls are TRBV5-4 and TRBJ2-2; 9 positions agree with TRBD1. This CDR3 has 15 amino acids. V dropped 4 bases and J dropped 4; count of bases not matched to a gene: 5. CDR1 and CDR2 (germline): SGHNT, YYREEE (reference sequence). CDR3: CASSKGQGFTGELFF. As DNA, the CDR3 is TGTGCCAGCAGCAAGGGACAGGGATTCACCGGGGAGCTGTTTTTT.

This clone showed up just a few times. The rearrangement joins TRBV6-1 to TRBJ1-6, with 8 bases fitting TRBD1. Germline V gene data show CDR1 as MNHNS and CDR2 as SASEGT. CDR3 length: 13 residues. The V segment lost 2 bases and the J segment 10 bases; nucleotides outside the gene matches: 1. The CDR3 reads CASSEPGGSPLHF. The CDR3 nucleotides are TGTGCCAGCAGTGAACCAGGGGGCTCACCCCTCCACTTT.

The V gene is TRBV30, the J gene TRBJ1-5; D perhaps matches TRBD1 (6 bases). Germline CDR1 is GTSNPN and CDR2 is SVGIG (reference sequence). V lost 0 bases and J lost 2, with 14 bases in between. The CDR3 sequence is 16 residues long. Here the CDR3 reads CAWSVIGPGGNQPQHF. DNA for the CDR3: TGTGCCTGGAGTGTTATTGGGCCAGGGGGCAATCAGCCCCAGCATTTT.

The rearrangement links TRBV4-3 to TRBJ2-6; 7 bases are shared with TRBD1. The CDR3 extends over 19 amino acids. Germline V gives CDR1 LGHNA, CDR2 YSLEER. J lost 0 bases, V lost 1 base, and 9 bases had no gene match. The CDR3 coding sequence is TGCGCCAGCAGCCAAGTCCGGGACAGACCAATCTCTGGGGCCAACGTCCTGACTTTC. It yields the protein CASSQVRDRPISGANVLTF.

This clone is a singleton in its sample. V usage is TRBV9 and J usage is TRBJ2-3; 11 bases line up with TRBD2. CDR1 SGDLS and CDR2 YYNGEE come from the germline V gene. After removal of 3 bases from V and 6 bases from J, the junction contained 15 bases not matched to a gene. The length of the CDR3 is 18 residues. The CDR3 DNA sequence: TGTGCCAGCAGCGCATACGGGGCTAGCGGGGGGATCCGGGATACGCAGTATTTT. Its translation: CASSAYGASGGIRDTQYF.

The rearrangement joins TRBV18 to TRBJ1-5; 7 positions agree with TRBD1. Germline values: CDR1 KGHSH, CDR2 LQKENI. This CDR3 contains 14 residues. After removal of 1 base from V and 7 bases from J, the junction contained 4 bases not matched to a gene. The CDR3 bases are TGTGCCAGCTCACCACTAGGGGGCGAACAGCCCCAGCATTTT. This encodes CASSPLGGEQPQHF.

The gene calls are TRBV9 and TRBJ1-5, with 9 bases fitting TRBD1. Germline lookup yields CDR1 SGDLS and CDR2 YYNGEE. Germline trimming cut 2 bases from V and 0 bases from J; bases unmatched to any gene: 6. This CDR3 has 17 residues. CDR3 DNA: TGTGCCAGCAGCGTGGGACAGGGACTAGATAGCAATCAGCCCCAGCATTTT. Its translation is CASSVGQGLDSNQPQHF.

V is TRBV10-3 and J is TRBJ1-1; 8 bases line up with TRBD1. CDR1 and CDR2 from the germline V gene are ENHRY and SYGVKD. The J segment lost 3 bases and the V segment lost 4 bases, leaving 7 bases of the junction unmatched. The CDR3 contains 15 residues. The CDR3 sequence: CAISGKTGGDTEAFF. As DNA, the CDR3 is TGTGCCATCAGTGGAAAAACAGGGGGGGACACTGAAGCTTTCTTT.

The J gene is TRBJ1-2, the V gene TRBV5-6, with a weak D call TRBD1 (5 bases). Looked up from germline, CDR1 is SGHDT and CDR2 is YYEEEE. This CDR3 is 14 amino acids long. Trimming removed 2 bases at V and 1 base at J, with 9 bases between. CDR3 sequence: CASSFGTFNYGYTF. The DNA of the CDR3 is TGTGCCAGCAGCTTCGGGACTTTTAACTATGGCTACACCTTC.

The chain links TRBV9 to TRBJ1-2; TRBD1 matches at 7 bases. J gave up 4 bases and V 3 bases, and 12 bases lay outside the gene matches. The CDR3 is 16 residues long. Germline-derived CDR1 and CDR2 are SGDLS and YYNGEE. The CDR3 sequence: CASSAYSTGKAYGYTF. The CDR3 DNA is TGTGCCAGCAGCGCCTATTCGACAGGGAAGGCCTATGGCTACACCTTC.

The V gene is TRBV30, the J gene TRBJ2-3, with a weak D call TRBD2 (6 bases). The CDR3 extends over 13 amino acids. Per germline, CDR1 GTSNPN and CDR2 SVGIG (reference sequence). V was cut by 4 bases and J by 5 bases, with 13 bases left in between. CDR3 nucleotides: TGTGCCTGGACAGGGCGGGGTGGAGATACGCAGTATTTT. As protein: CAWTGRGGDTQYF.

This sequence joins TRBV6-5 and TRBJ1-3; D uncertain. V was trimmed by 0 bases and J by 2 bases, leaving 8 bases between them. Germline CDR1 is MNHEY and CDR2 is SVGAGI. CDR3 length equals 15 residues. The CDR3 DNA follows: TGTGCCAGCAGTTACTCCAATAGTCCTGGAAACACCATATATTTT. Residues: CASSYSNSPGNTIYF.

The rearrangement uses TRBV27 and TRBJ2-3; TRBD2 agrees at 12 bases. The V gene end was trimmed by 4 bases and the J gene end by 4 bases; junction bases not matched to a gene: 3. From germline, CDR1 is MNHEY and CDR2 SMNVEV (reference sequence). This CDR3 has 15 amino acids. In nucleotides, the CDR3 is TGTGCCAGCAGTTCTCCTAGCGGGGGGGCAGATACGCAGTATTTT. It encodes CASSSPSGGADTQYF.

To note about this clone: This specimen includes other DNA sequences encoding the same CDR3. The chain employs TRBV25-1 and TRBJ1-2; TRBD1 matches 8 bases. V was clipped by 5 bases and J by 2 bases; unmatched bases: 10. Germline V lookup: CDR1 MGHDK, CDR2 SYGVNS. The CDR3 is 16 residues long. In nucleotides, the CDR3 is TGTGCCAGCAGTCTCTCCGGGACAGGCTTAAACTATGGCTACACCTTC. Translating gives CASSLSGTGLNYGYTF.

As to this clone: The same CDR3 also results from other DNA sequences found in this sample. The chain combines TRBV7-8 with TRBJ2-7; no clear D. V lost 4 bases and J 3 bases, leaving 4 bases between the germline ends. The CDR3 consists of 11 residues. The germline CDR1 and CDR2 sequences are SGHVS and FQNEAQ. CDR3 bases: TGTGCCAGCAGCTCCCGCTACGAGCAGTACTTC. Protein: CASSSRYEQYF.

The chain recombines TRBV5-8 with TRBJ1-1; the D gene is possibly TRBD1 (5 bases). The V gene's germline CDR1 is SGHTS and CDR2 YDEGEE. The CDR3 loop spans 16 amino acids. Between the trimmed V and J ends, which lost 4 bases and 3 bases, there was a span of 19 bases. For the CDR3, the DNA is TGTGCCAGCAGCCCAGGGTTGGGGTCCCGATACACTGAAGCTTTCTTT. It yields the protein CASSPGLGSRYTEAFF.

The genes are TRBV6-1 and TRBJ2-5, with D uncertain. The J call may be wrong; the DNA end is better matched by TRBJ2-7. Germline V gene sequence: CDR1 MNHNS, CDR2 SASEGT. This CDR3 has 15 amino acids. Here the CDR3 reads CASSDVGGTAYEQYF. The CDR3 DNA follows: TGTGCCAGCAGTGATGTCGGCGGCACCGCCTACGAGCAGTACTTC.

This chain joins TRBV10-3 and TRBJ2-2; TRBD2 matches at 7 bases. In germline, CDR1 is ENHRY, CDR2 SYGVKD. The CDR3 is 15 amino acids. Germline trimming cut 10 bases from V and 2 bases from J; bases unmatched to any gene: 10. In DNA, the CDR3 is TGTGCCACCCGATTGGGGGGGGGTAACACCGGGGAGCTGTTTTTT. Translating gives CATRLGGGNTGELFF.

J is TRBJ1-4 and V is TRBV4-3, with D possibly TRBD1 on 5 matching bases. CDR1 is LGHNA, CDR2 YSLEER, per germline. The CDR3 is 18 amino acids. V lost 1 base and J lost 0, with 15 bases in between. The CDR3 loop reads CASSQVLGLTATNEKLFF. The CDR3 coding sequence is TGCGCCAGCAGCCAAGTTTTGGGACTTACTGCAACTAATGAAAAACTGTTTTTT.

The chain is built from TRBV27 and TRBJ2-7, with TRBD2 as a possible D gene (5 bases). The CDR3 loop spans 13 amino acids. In germline, CDR1 is MNHEY, CDR2 SMNVEV (reference sequence). V lost 8 bases and J 2 bases, leaving 13 bases between the germline ends. DNA of the CDR3: TGTGCCAGCGGAGGAGCAGTTCCCTACGAGCAGTACTTC. Its translation: CASGGAVPYEQYF.

The count of this clone is one. The chain carries TRBV5-4 and TRBJ2-5; TRBD2 agrees at 10 bases. The trim removed 2 bases at V and 3 bases at J, leaving 7 bases unmatched. The CDR3 has 16 amino acids. Germline values: CDR1 SGHNT, CDR2 YYREEE (reference sequence). CDR3 nucleotide sequence: TGTGCCAGCAGCTTCGGCCCTAGCGGGGGTAAAGAGACCCAGTACTTC. Protein sequence: CASSFGPSGGKETQYF.

With regard to this clone: Other DNA variants within this sample encode the same CDR3. The chain employs TRBV9 and TRBJ1-3, with D possibly matching TRBD1 (5 bases). CDR1 is SGDLS and CDR2 is YYNGEE in the germline V gene. The V end was cut by 0 bases, the J end by 0 bases, with 7 bases between. This CDR3 comprises 15 residues. CDR3 DNA: TGTGCCAGCAGCGTAGTGGGGGGCTCTGGAAACACCATATATTTT. Its translation is CASSVVGGSGNTIYF.